The present T cell receptor beta chain was sequenced within a study of blood T cell repertoires in COVID-19. As for the study in general: Spain, Italy and the United States supplied samples that represented acute and convalescent COVID-19. PBMCs, B-cell-depleted T cells, or T cells were the source of the cDNA or gDNA that made up the material.

Source study methods: Amplification of reference gene primers provided the estimated nucleated cell counts. Clones were read by immunoSEQ multiplex PCR, and TCRdb kept only the in-frame ones, dropping some. The V and J calls and the clone size are those of that table, but D and trimming were determined from the DNA. This table holds roughly 98,000 clones, around 92% found once. CDR1 is KGHDR, CDR2 SFDVKD, per germline. This CDR3 region has 16 residues. The V gene lost 1 base and the J gene lost 8 bases, with 17 bases spanning the gap. Specimen: peripheral blood. J is TRBJ2-1 and V is TRBV24-1; tentatively, D is TRBD1 (8 bases). The sequence was obtained from a woman aged 55-70 years with active COVID-19. DNA of the CDR3: TGTGCCACCAGTGATTTCGGACAGGGACTAACGGATGAGCAGTTCTTC. It codes for CATSDFGQGLTDEQFF.